This T cell receptor (beta chain) is drawn from a study of T cells in Graves' hyperthyroidism and ophthalmopathy. Study-wide points: Researchers report that a 13 V-J model separated ophthalmopathy from stable hyperthyroidism.

Amplification of TCR beta CDR3 regions was performed using RNA transcripts as template. Using the HTBI primer set, a first-round RT-PCR was run on the TCR CDR3. A single record per CDR3 protein comes from TCRdb applying MiXCR to the multiplex PCR reads. The sample has 400,000 to 600,000 distinct CDR3 sequences; less than 25% are singletons. The length of the CDR3 is 15 residues. Looked up from germline, CDR1 is SGDLS and CDR2 is YYNGEE. V shed 4 bases, J shed 0 bases, and the junction held 6 bases outside the gene matches. Newly diagnosed hyperthyroidism, duration under 2 months, in patients aged 18 to 65. Diagnoses rested on clinical symptoms, serum thyroxine and TRAb, thyroid ultrasound and orbital computed tomography. This clonotype occurred many times. Its antigen is not known.

Sequenced material: blood. The TCR originated in a man younger than 35 with Graves' hyperthyroidism. V and J are TRBV9 and TRBJ2-7; 8 bases fit TRBD2. CDR3 nucleotide sequence: TGTGCCAGCAGCTCGGGCGGGGGGCCCTCCTACGAGCAGTACTTC. This gives the protein CASSSGGGPSYEQYF.